The sequence of this TCR beta chain was determined in a study of blood T cell repertoires in COVID-19. This clone appeared a single time. Sequencing used immunoSEQ multiplex PCR; TCRdb keeps in-frame clones, though not all of them. This table has 35,000 to 45,000 clones, roughly nine tenths appearing once. The CDR3 is made up of 15 amino acids. Trimming took 0 bases from V and 2 from J; bases not matched to a gene: 4. The germline CDR1 and CDR2 sequences are SGHRS and YFSETQ. The sequence was obtained from a man in his forties or fifties with COVID-19, enrolled during active disease. Sample: peripheral blood. The gene calls are TRBV5-1 and TRBJ2-7; 8 bases fit TRBD2. The CDR3 sequence: CASSLVGTSTYEQYF. CDR3 DNA: TGCGCCAGCAGCTTGGTTGGGACTAGTACCTACGAGCAGTACTTC.